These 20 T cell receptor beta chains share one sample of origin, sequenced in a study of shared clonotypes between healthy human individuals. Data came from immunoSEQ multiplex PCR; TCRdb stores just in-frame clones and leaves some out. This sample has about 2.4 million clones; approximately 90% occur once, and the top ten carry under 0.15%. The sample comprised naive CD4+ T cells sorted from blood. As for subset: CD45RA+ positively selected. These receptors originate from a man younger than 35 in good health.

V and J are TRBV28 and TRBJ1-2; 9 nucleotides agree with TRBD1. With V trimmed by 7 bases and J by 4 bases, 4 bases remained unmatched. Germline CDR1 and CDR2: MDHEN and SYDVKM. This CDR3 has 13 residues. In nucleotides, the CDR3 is TGTGCCAGCAAGAACAGGGGGCCCTATGGCTACACCTTC. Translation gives CASKNRGPYGYTF.

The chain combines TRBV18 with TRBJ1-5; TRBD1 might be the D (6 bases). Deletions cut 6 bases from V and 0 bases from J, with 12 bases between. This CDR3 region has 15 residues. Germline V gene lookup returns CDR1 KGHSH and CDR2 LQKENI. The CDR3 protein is CASSSDSHSNQPQHF. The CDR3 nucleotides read TGTGCCAGCTCGTCGGACAGTCATAGCAATCAGCCCCAGCATTTT. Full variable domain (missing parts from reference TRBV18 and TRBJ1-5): NAGVMQNPRHLVRRRGQEARLRCSPMKGHSHVYWYRQLPEEGLKFMVYLQKENIIDESGMPKERFSAEFPKEGPSILRIQQVVRGDSAAYFCASSSDSHSNQPQHFGDGTRLSIL.

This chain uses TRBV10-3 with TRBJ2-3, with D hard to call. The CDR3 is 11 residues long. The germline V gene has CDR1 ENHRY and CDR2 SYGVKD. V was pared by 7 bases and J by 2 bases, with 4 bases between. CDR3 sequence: CAIKATDTQYF. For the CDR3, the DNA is TGTGCCATCAAGGCCACAGATACGCAGTATTTT.

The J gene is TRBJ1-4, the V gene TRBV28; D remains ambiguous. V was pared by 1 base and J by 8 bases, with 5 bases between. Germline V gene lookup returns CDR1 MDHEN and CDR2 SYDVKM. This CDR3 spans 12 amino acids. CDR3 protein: CASSLSREKLFF. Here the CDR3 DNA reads TGTGCCAGCAGTTTATCGAGGGAAAAACTGTTTTTT.

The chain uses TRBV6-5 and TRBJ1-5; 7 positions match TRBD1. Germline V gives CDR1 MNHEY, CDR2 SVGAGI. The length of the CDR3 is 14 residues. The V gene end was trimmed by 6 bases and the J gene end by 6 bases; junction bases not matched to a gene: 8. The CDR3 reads CASRPTGVGQPQHF. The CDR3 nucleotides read TGTGCCAGCAGGCCCACAGGGGTAGGTCAGCCCCAGCATTTT.

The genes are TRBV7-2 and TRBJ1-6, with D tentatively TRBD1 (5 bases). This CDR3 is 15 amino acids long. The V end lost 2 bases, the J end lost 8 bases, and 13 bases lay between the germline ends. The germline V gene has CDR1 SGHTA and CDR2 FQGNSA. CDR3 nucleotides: TGTGCCAGCAGCTTATCCCAGGGAATGGATTCACCCCTCCACTTT. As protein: CASSLSQGMDSPLHF.

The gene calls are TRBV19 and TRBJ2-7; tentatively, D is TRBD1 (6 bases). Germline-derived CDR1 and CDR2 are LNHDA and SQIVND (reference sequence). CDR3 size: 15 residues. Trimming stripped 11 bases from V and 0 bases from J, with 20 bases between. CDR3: CAVYPGTPSSYEQYF. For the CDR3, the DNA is TGTGCCGTATACCCCGGGACACCGAGCTCCTACGAGCAGTACTTC.

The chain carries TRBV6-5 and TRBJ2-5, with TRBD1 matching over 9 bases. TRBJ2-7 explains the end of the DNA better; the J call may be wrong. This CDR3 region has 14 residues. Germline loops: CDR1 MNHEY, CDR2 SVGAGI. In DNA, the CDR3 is TGTGCCAGCAGTCGACAGGGGGGTATTTACGAGCAGTACTTC. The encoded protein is CASSRQGGIYEQYF.

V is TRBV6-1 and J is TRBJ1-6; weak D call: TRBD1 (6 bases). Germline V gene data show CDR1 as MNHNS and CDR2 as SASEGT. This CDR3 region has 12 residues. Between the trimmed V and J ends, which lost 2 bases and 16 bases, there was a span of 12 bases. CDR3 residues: CASSERGTGLHF. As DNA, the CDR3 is TGTGCCAGCAGTGAAAGGGGGACTGGGCTCCACTTT.

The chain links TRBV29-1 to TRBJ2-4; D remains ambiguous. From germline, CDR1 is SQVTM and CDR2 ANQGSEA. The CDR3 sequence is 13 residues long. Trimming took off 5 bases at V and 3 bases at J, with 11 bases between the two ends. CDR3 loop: CSVYRDFKNIQYF. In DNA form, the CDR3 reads TGCAGCGTTTATCGTGATTTCAAAAACATTCAGTACTTC.

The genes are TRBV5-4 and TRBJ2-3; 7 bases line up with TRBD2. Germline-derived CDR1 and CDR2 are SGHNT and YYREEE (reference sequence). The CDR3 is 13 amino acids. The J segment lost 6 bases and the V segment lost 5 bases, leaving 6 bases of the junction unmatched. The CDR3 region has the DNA TGTGCCAGCAGTGTAGCGGGCGGGGATACGCAGTATTTT. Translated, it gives CASSVAGGDTQYF.

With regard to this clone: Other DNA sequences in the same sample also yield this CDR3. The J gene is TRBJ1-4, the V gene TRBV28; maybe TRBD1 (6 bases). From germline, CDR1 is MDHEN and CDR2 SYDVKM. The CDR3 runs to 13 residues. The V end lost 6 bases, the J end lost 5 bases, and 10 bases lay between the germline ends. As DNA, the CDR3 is TGTGCCAGCAGGACAGGCCCAAATGAAAAACTGTTTTTT. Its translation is CASRTGPNEKLFF.

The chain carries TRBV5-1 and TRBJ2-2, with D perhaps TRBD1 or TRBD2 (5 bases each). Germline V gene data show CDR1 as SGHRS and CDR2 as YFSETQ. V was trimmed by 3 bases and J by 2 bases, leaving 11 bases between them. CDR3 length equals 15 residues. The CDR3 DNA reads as TGCGCCAGCAGCTCCATGGGGGATAACACCGGGGAGCTGTTTTTT. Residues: CASSSMGDNTGELFF.

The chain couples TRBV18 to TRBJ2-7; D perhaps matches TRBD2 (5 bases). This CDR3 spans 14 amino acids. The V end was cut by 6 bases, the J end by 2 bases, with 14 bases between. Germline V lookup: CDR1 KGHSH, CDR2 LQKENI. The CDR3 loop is CASSDSAVTYEQYF. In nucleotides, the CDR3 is TGTGCCAGCTCGGACTCGGCGGTGACCTACGAGCAGTACTTC.

Written as DNA, the CDR3 is TGTGCCAGCAGGTCCAGCGAGGCGACCCAGTACTTC. Translation: CASRSSEATQYF. This rearrangement joins TRBV6-1 to TRBJ2-5; D not certain. The length of the CDR3 is 12 residues. Germline CDR1 and CDR2: MNHNS and SASEGT. V shed 6 bases and J shed 7 bases, with 12 bases lying between them.

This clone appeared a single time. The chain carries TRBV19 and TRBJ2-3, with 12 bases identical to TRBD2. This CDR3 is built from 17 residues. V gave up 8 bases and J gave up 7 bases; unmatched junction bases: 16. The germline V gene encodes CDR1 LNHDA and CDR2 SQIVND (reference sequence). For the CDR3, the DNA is TGTGCCAGTCAGGCGGGGAGACTAGCGGGGGACACGTATACGCAGTATTTT. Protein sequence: CASQAGRLAGDTYTQYF. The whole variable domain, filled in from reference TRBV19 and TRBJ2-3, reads DGGITQSPKYLFRKEGQNVTLSCEQNLNHDAMYWYRQDPGQGLRLIYYSQIVNDFQKGDIAEGYSVSREKKESFPLTVTSAQKNPTAFYLCASQAGRLAGDTYTQYFGPGTRLTVL.

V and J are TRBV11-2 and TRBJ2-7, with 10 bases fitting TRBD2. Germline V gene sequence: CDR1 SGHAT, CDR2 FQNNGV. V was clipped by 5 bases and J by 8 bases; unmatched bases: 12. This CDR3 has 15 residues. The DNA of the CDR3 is TGTGCCAGCAGCGCCCTATCAGGGACTAGCGTCAAGCAGTACTTC. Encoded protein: CASSALSGTSVKQYF.

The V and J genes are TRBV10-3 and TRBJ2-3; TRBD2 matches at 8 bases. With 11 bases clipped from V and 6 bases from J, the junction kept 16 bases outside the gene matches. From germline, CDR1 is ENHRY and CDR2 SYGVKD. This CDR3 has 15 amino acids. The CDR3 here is CAVRGVAGYYDTQYF. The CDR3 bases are TGTGCCGTGAGGGGGGTAGCGGGGTATTACGATACGCAGTATTTT.

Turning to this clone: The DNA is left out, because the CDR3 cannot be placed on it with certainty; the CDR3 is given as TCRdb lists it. The CDR3 sequence is CASTWLSWEQFF. The rearrangement uses TRBV7-9 and TRBJ2-1; the table's D call of TRBD1 was not tested on the DNA. The CDR3 is 12 residues long, counting both termini. Germline CDR1 is SEHNR and CDR2 is FQNEAQ (reference sequence).

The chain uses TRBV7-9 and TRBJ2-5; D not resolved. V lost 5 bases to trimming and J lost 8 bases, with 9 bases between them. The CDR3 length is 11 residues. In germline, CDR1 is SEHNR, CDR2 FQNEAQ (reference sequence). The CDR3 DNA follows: TGTGCCAGCAGCCTAGAGGTTACCCAGTACTTC. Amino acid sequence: CASSLEVTQYF.